The 30 T cell receptor beta chains listed next were all sequenced from one sample in a study of blood T cell repertoires in COVID-19. The assay was immunoSEQ multiplex PCR, and TCRdb's table has in-frame clones only and misses some. The sample has fewer than 400,000 clones; around 87% are singletons. The sample consisted of peripheral blood. These receptors were collected from a human donor in a cohort sampled during active COVID-19.

This clone was counted a single time. V is TRBV7-8 and J is TRBJ2-5; D unresolved. V was clipped by 2 bases and J by 5 bases, with 15 bases between them. CDR3 length: 15 amino acids. Germline V gene lookup returns CDR1 SGHVS and CDR2 FQNEAQ. The CDR3 region has the DNA TGTGCCAGCAGCTTATCGCTTGGAGTCGGGGAGACCCAGTACTTC. Its translation: CASSLSLGVGETQYF.

V is TRBV3-1 (or the pseudogene TRBV3-2) and J is TRBJ2-7; 14 positions match TRBD2. CDR3 length: 19 amino acids. Germline loops: CDR1 LGHDT, CDR2 YNNKEL (reference sequence). V was pared by 4 bases and J by 7 bases, with 18 bases of the junction left unmatched. CDR3 bases: TGTGCCAGCAGCCGCTACAGCCCGACTAGCGGGAGGGCCGGAAGTGAGCAGTACTTC. It yields the protein CASSRYSPTSGRAGSEQYF.

This clone came up a few times. This chain links TRBV30 with TRBJ1-5, with 7 nucleotides matching TRBD1. The CDR3 spans 13 residues. V lost 4 bases, J lost 3 bases, and 3 bases stayed unmatched. Germline CDR1 reads GTSNPN; CDR2 reads SVGIG (reference sequence). The CDR3 reads CAWNRGINQPQHF. CDR3 coding DNA: TGTGCCTGGAACAGGGGAATCAATCAGCCCCAGCATTTT.

The genes are TRBV7-9 and TRBJ1-4; TRBD1 matches at 7 bases. Germline CDR1 and CDR2: SEHNR and FQNEAQ (reference sequence). The CDR3 has 16 residues. The trim removed 1 base at V and 8 bases at J, leaving 10 bases unmatched. As DNA, the CDR3 is TGTGCCAGCAGCTTAGGGGCAGGGGGTCGGAGAGAAAAACTGTTTTTT. It yields the protein CASSLGAGGRREKLFF.

The rearrangement joins TRBV30 to TRBJ2-7; the match to TRBD1 covers 9 bases. Unmatched junction bases numbered 3, after V lost 2 bases and J lost 4 bases. Germline-derived CDR1 and CDR2 are GTSNPN and SVGIG (reference sequence). The CDR3 totals 13 residues. CDR3 region: CAWSRDRGYEQYF. In DNA form, the CDR3 reads TGTGCCTGGAGTCGCGACAGGGGGTACGAGCAGTACTTC. Combining the CDR3 with reference TRBV30 and TRBJ2-7 gives the whole variable domain SQTIHQWPATLVQPVGSPLSLECTVEGTSNPNLYWYRQAAGRGLQLLFYSVGIGQISSEVPQNLSASRPQDRQFILSSKKLLLSDSGFYLCAWSRDRGYEQYFGPGTRLTVT.

The chain employs TRBV19 and TRBJ1-2; D may be TRBD1 (5 bases). Trimming removed 1 base at V and 3 bases at J, with 12 bases between. The length of the CDR3 is 15 residues. CDR1 and CDR2 (germline): LNHDA, SQIVND (reference sequence). The DNA for the CDR3 is TGTGCCAGTAGTATAGTGGGGCCCGGGCACTATGGCTACACCTTC. Amino acids: CASSIVGPGHYGYTF.

The rearrangement joins TRBV7-9 to TRBJ1-6, with D uncertain. The CDR3 totals 12 residues. The germline gives CDR1 SEHNR, CDR2 FQNEAQ (reference sequence). Trimming took 7 bases from V and 10 from J, leaving 11 bases between them. CDR3 amino acids: CASTISISPLHF. CDR3 coding DNA: TGTGCCAGCACGATTTCCATCTCACCCCTCCACTTT.

The chain recombines TRBV18 with TRBJ2-3; no clear D. V lost 3 bases and J 0 bases, leaving 13 bases between the germline ends. Germline V CDR1 and CDR2: KGHSH, LQKENI. This CDR3 is built from 16 residues. CDR3: CASSPSADTSTDTQYF. The CDR3 DNA is TGTGCCAGCTCACCGTCGGCGGATACTAGCACAGATACGCAGTATTTT.

The V and J genes are TRBV5-6 and TRBJ2-7; the match to TRBD2 covers 11 bases. Germline CDR1 reads SGHDT; CDR2 reads YYEEEE. V was clipped by 4 bases and J by 1 base; unmatched bases: 4. The CDR3 is made up of 15 amino acids. CDR3 sequence (DNA): TGTGCCAGCAGCGGGGGACTAGCGGAGTCCTACGAGCAGTACTTC. It yields the protein CASSGGLAESYEQYF.

This chain joins TRBV27 and TRBJ1-1, with D perhaps TRBD1 (6 bases). Trimming took 10 bases from V and 0 from J, leaving 9 bases between them. Germline V gene lookup returns CDR1 MNHEY and CDR2 SMNVEV (reference sequence). The CDR3 length is 12 residues. In nucleotides, the CDR3 is TGTGCCACCCAGGGGATGAACACTGAAGCTTTCTTT. This translates into CATQGMNTEAFF.

This rearrangement joins TRBV19 to TRBJ2-7; 7 nucleotides align to TRBD2. V gave up 6 bases and J gave up 3 bases; unmatched junction bases: 8. The CDR3 contains 14 residues. CDR1 and CDR2 (germline): LNHDA, SQIVND (reference sequence). The CDR3 protein is CASSSQRGHYEQYF. The CDR3 nucleotides read TGTGCCAGTAGCTCCCAGCGGGGCCACTACGAGCAGTACTTC.

V gene TRBV9 combines with J gene TRBJ1-1; 7 bases map to TRBD1. The trim removed 0 bases at V and 1 base at J, leaving 3 bases unmatched. This CDR3 comprises 15 residues. Germline loops: CDR1 SGDLS, CDR2 YYNGEE. The CDR3 DNA reads as TGTGCCAGCAGCGTAGATGACAGGGAGAACACTGAAGCTTTCTTT. It translates to CASSVDDRENTEAFF. Supplemented by reference TRBV9 and TRBJ1-1, the full variable domain reads DSGVTQTPKHLITATGQRVTLRCSPRSGDLSVYWYQQSLDQGLQFLIQYYNGEERAKGNILERFSAQQFPDLHSELNLSSLELGDSALYFCASSVDDRENTEAFFGQGTRLTVV.

The rearrangement joins TRBV7-9 to TRBJ1-1; 7 bases align to TRBD1. The CDR3 is 14 residues long. Trimming removed 2 bases from V and 1 base from J; junction bases left unmatched: 1. Germline CDR1 reads SEHNR; CDR2 reads FQNEAQ (reference sequence). DNA for the CDR3: TGTGCCAGCAGCTTAAAGGGGGCGAACACTGAAGCTTTCTTT. Its translation: CASSLKGANTEAFF.

This sequence joins TRBV6-5 and TRBJ2-1; tentative D call: TRBD2 (6 bases). The CDR3 is made up of 13 amino acids. Germline V gene lookup returns CDR1 MNHEY and CDR2 SVGAGI. Trimming stripped 6 bases from V and 10 bases from J, with 16 bases between. The CDR3, as DNA: TGTGCCAGCAGGCGGGCGGGGAGTGGGGAGCAGTTCTTC. Its translation: CASRRAGSGEQFF.

This chain links TRBV2 with TRBJ2-3, with 9 positions matching TRBD2. This CDR3 spans 14 amino acids. The germline gives CDR1 SNHLY, CDR2 FYNNEI. V lost 7 bases, J lost 2 bases, and 4 bases stayed unmatched. This chain's CDR3 is CASTERGATDTQYF. CDR3 bases: TGTGCCAGCACCGAGCGGGGGGCCACAGATACGCAGTATTTT. Full variable domain (missing parts from reference TRBV2 and TRBJ2-3): EPEVTQTPSHQVTQMGQEVILRCVPISNHLYFYWYRQILGQKVEFLVSFYNNEISEKSEIFDDQFSVERPDGSNFTLKIRSTKLEDSAMYFCASTERGATDTQYFGPGTRLTVL.

The chain employs TRBV5-5 and TRBJ1-1; no reliable D call. The V and J ends lost 4 bases and 5 bases respectively, with 15 bases between them. Germline CDR1 SGHKS, CDR2 YYEKEE (reference sequence). The CDR3 has 14 amino acids. The CDR3 sequence: CASSQAGGRTEAFF. Written as DNA, the CDR3 is TGTGCCAGCAGCCAGGCGGGAGGGAGGACTGAAGCTTTCTTT.

This chain joins TRBV7-6 and TRBJ2-1, with a tentative D call TRBD2 (6 bases). Germline V CDR1 and CDR2: SGHVS, FNYEAQ. Between the trimmed V and J ends, which lost 1 base and 6 bases, there was a span of 13 bases. The CDR3 totals 15 residues. This chain's CDR3 is CASSLEGGAVNEQFF. The DNA of the CDR3 is TGTGCCAGCAGCTTAGAGGGCGGGGCGGTCAATGAGCAGTTCTTC.

This sequence joins TRBV5-4 and TRBJ2-1; D is possibly TRBD1 (6 bases). The CDR3 covers 16 residues. Trimming stripped 4 bases from V and 12 bases from J, with 26 bases between. Germline V gives CDR1 SGHNT, CDR2 YYREEE (reference sequence). CDR3 sequence reads: CASSEGISGSGVGQFF. For the CDR3, the DNA is TGTGCCAGCAGCGAAGGAATTTCGGGGTCAGGGGTGGGGCAGTTCTTC.

This clone was counted a few times. The V and J genes are TRBV18 and TRBJ2-7, with D possibly being TRBD2 (7 bases). V lost 1 base and J 1 base, leaving 8 bases between the germline ends. The germline V gene encodes CDR1 KGHSH and CDR2 LQKENI. The CDR3 sequence is 14 residues long. This CDR3 reads CASSPQGGSYEQYF. CDR3 bases: TGTGCCAGCTCACCACAGGGGGGGTCCTACGAGCAGTACTTC.

The chain couples TRBV4-1 to TRBJ1-5; 7 nucleotides agree with TRBD1. The CDR3 covers 14 residues. The germline gives CDR1 MGHRA, CDR2 YSYEKL. J was trimmed by 7 bases and V by 3 bases; bases with no gene match: 6. The CDR3 sequence is CASSHSTGRQPQHF. CDR3 DNA sequence: TGCGCCAGCAGCCATTCGACAGGGAGGCAGCCCCAGCATTTT.

The chain employs TRBV3-1 (or the pseudogene TRBV3-2) and TRBJ2-5, with TRBD2 matching over 15 bases. The germline gives CDR1 LGHDT, CDR2 YNNKEL (reference sequence). This CDR3 is 15 amino acids long. J lost 7 bases, V lost 2 bases, and 2 bases had no gene match. The CDR3 sequence: CASSQSGLAGGTQYF. The CDR3 DNA reads TGTGCCAGCAGCCAATCGGGACTAGCGGGAGGGACCCAGTACTTC.

The chain employs TRBV4-2 and TRBJ2-3, with D possibly matching TRBD2 (5 bases). Germline CDR1 and CDR2: LGHNA and YNFKEQ. V was shortened by 4 bases and J by 5 bases, with 16 bases between the two germline ends. The CDR3 extends over 15 amino acids. CDR3 loop: CASSLQRDSEDTQYF. CDR3 coding DNA: TGTGCCAGCAGCCTTCAGAGGGATTCGGAAGATACGCAGTATTTT.

The rearrangement links TRBV28 to TRBJ2-3, with 7 positions matching TRBD2. The CDR3 contains 15 residues. The V gene's germline CDR1 is MDHEN and CDR2 SYDVKM. Losses at the gene ends were 2 bases for V and 5 bases for J; bases not matched to a gene: 7. The CDR3 loop reads CASSLAGVGGDTQYF. The DNA for the CDR3 is TGTGCCAGCAGTTTAGCGGGAGTGGGGGGAGATACGCAGTATTTT.

The genes are TRBV7-2 and TRBJ2-4, with 15 bases lining up with TRBD2. The length of the CDR3 is 19 residues. V shed 5 bases and J 2 bases; nucleotides not matched to a gene: 10. Germline CDR1 and CDR2: SGHTA and FQGNSA. CDR3 DNA: TGTGCCAGCAGCCCGTGGACTAGCGGGGGGGCCAGAACCAAAAACATTCAGTACTTC. Amino acid sequence: CASSPWTSGGARTKNIQYF.

The V and J genes are TRBV30 and TRBJ1-3; 7 bases line up with TRBD1. The germline V gene encodes CDR1 GTSNPN and CDR2 SVGIG (reference sequence). V lost 3 bases and J lost 6; bases outside the gene matches: 5. This CDR3 has 13 amino acids. CDR3 amino acids: CAWRATGTNTIYF. The CDR3 nucleotides are TGTGCCTGGAGAGCGACAGGGACAAACACCATATATTTT.

In this sample, this clone turned up once. The genes are TRBV19 and TRBJ2-1, with 12 nucleotides matching TRBD2. With 4 bases clipped from V and 2 bases from J, the junction kept 3 bases outside the gene matches. The V gene's germline CDR1 is LNHDA and CDR2 SQIVND (reference sequence). The CDR3 totals 16 residues. The CDR3 reads CASSTSSGRAYNEQFF. The CDR3 DNA is TGTGCCAGTAGTACATCTAGCGGGAGGGCCTACAATGAGCAGTTCTTC. Complete variable domain (other parts from reference TRBV19 and TRBJ2-1): DGGITQSPKYLFRKEGQNVTLSCEQNLNHDAMYWYRQDPGQGLRLIYYSQIVNDFQKGDIAEGYSVSREKKESFPLTVTSAQKNPTAFYLCASSTSSGRAYNEQFFGPGTRLTVL.

V gene TRBV18 combines with J gene TRBJ2-5; D ambiguous. The CDR3 loop spans 13 amino acids. In germline, CDR1 is KGHSH, CDR2 LQKENI. The V gene lost 2 bases and the J gene lost 2 bases, with 6 bases spanning the gap. CDR3 sequence: CASSPTVQETQYF. The CDR3, as DNA: TGTGCCAGCTCACCAACGGTACAAGAGACCCAGTACTTC.

DNA for the CDR3: TGTGCCAGCAGCCAAGACCCTAACGAGCAGTACTTC. Translated: CASSQDPNEQYF. The genes are TRBV3-1 (or the pseudogene TRBV3-2) and TRBJ2-7; D gene ambiguous. V lost 0 bases, J lost 5 bases, and 5 bases lay in between. This CDR3 spans 12 amino acids. Germline values: CDR1 LGHDT, CDR2 YNNKEL (reference sequence).

CDR3 DNA sequence: TGTGCCAGCAGCCCTTTAGCGTCAGAGTATGGAGATACGCAGTATTTT. It specifies CASSPLASEYGDTQYF. V is TRBV3-1 (or the pseudogene TRBV3-2) and J is TRBJ2-3; the D gene is possibly TRBD2 (5 bases). Germline-derived CDR1 and CDR2 are LGHDT and YNNKEL (reference sequence). With 4 bases removed from V and 5 bases from J, the gap between germline ends came to 19 bases. This CDR3 contains 16 residues.

V and J are TRBV5-5 and TRBJ2-1, with 8 bases that match TRBD2. CDR1 is SGHKS and CDR2 is YYEKEE in the germline V gene (reference sequence). The V and J ends lost 4 bases and 9 bases, in that order; junction bases with no gene match: 6. CDR3 size: 13 residues. CDR3 in amino acids: CASSEAGGREQFF. The CDR3 nucleotides read TGTGCCAGCAGCGAGGCGGGGGGTCGTGAGCAGTTCTTC.